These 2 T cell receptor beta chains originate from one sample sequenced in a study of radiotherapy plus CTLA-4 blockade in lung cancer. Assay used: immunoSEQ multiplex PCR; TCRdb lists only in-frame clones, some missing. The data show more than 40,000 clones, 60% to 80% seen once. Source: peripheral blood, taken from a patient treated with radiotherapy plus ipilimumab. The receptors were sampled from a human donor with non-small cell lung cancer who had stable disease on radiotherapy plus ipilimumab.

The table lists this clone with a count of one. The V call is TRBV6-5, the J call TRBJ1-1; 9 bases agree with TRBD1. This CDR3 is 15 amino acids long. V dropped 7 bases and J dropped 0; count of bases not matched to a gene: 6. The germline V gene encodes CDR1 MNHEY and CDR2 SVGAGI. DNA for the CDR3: TGTGCCAGCATCGTGGGACAGGGAATGAACACTGAAGCTTTCTTT. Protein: CASIVGQGMNTEAFF.

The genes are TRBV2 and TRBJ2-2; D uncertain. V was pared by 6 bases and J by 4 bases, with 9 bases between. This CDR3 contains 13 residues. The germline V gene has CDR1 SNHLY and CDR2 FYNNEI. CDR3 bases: TGTGCCAGCAGGTCTACTGGCACCGGGGAGCTGTTTTTT. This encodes CASRSTGTGELFF.